One sample yielded the 18 T cell receptor beta chains listed below, sequenced in a study of blood T cell repertoires in COVID-19. Data came from immunoSEQ multiplex PCR; TCRdb stores just in-frame clones and leaves some out. The data show more than 95,000 clones, approximately 85% seen once. Sequencing used peripheral blood. These receptor sequences come from a woman of 80 years or more with acute or convalescent COVID-19.

The genes are TRBV12-5 and TRBJ2-5, with 11 bases that match TRBD1. Germline assignment: CDR1 LGHNT and CDR2 FRNRAP. The length of the CDR3 is 15 residues. The V segment lost 7 bases and the J segment 2 bases; nucleotides outside the gene matches: 6. CDR3 nucleotides: TGTGCTAGTGCCGAGGACAGGGGGCCGCAAGAGACCCAGTACTTC. Protein: CASAEDRGPQETQYF.

The chain joins TRBV28 to TRBJ1-5; no clear D gene. This CDR3 has 15 amino acids. V dropped 6 bases and J dropped 3 bases, with 15 bases sitting between them. Germline CDR1 and CDR2: MDHEN and SYDVKM. The CDR3 protein is CASSPPGPSNQPQHF. For the CDR3, the DNA is TGTGCCAGCAGCCCCCCGGGTCCTTCCAATCAGCCCCAGCATTTT. Based on the CDR3 plus reference TRBV28 and TRBJ1-5, the full variable domain is DVKVTQSSRYLVKRTGEKVFLECVQDMDHENMFWYRQDPGLGLRLIYFSYDVKMKEKGDIPEGYSVSREKKERFSLILESASTNQTSMYLCASSPPGPSNQPQHFGDGTRLSIL.

The chain has TRBV7-8 and TRBJ2-2, with TRBD2 matching over 7 bases. Germline CDR1 reads SGHVS; CDR2 reads FQNEAQ. There are 16 residues in the CDR3. The junction had 7 bases not matched to a gene; V was cut back by 2 bases and J by 4 bases. The CDR3, as DNA: TGTGCCAGCAGCTTATCCTCGAGCGGGACCACCGGGGAGCTGTTTTTT. Protein: CASSLSSSGTTGELFF.

J is TRBJ1-5 and V is TRBV28; D gene unclear. The germline CDR1 and CDR2 sequences are MDHEN and SYDVKM. This CDR3 comprises 13 residues. V gave up 5 bases and J gave up 9 bases, with 14 bases separating them. The CDR3 bases are TGTGCCAGCAGTCCAAAGGACTGGCGGCCCCAGCATTTT. It codes for CASSPKDWRPQHF.

V is TRBV11-3 and J is TRBJ1-1; 7 bases are a match to TRBD1. The length of the CDR3 is 13 residues. Per the germline V gene, CDR1 is SGHNT and CDR2 is YENEEA. J was trimmed by 5 bases and V by 8 bases; bases with no gene match: 8. CDR3 sequence: CASSTGVGTEAFF. In DNA form, the CDR3 reads TGTGCCAGCTCAACAGGGGTCGGTACTGAAGCTTTCTTT.

Comment on this clone: This same CDR3 is encoded by further DNA sequences in the sample. J is TRBJ1-6 and V is TRBV9, with 8 bases fitting TRBD1. The CDR3 spans 17 residues. The junction had 2 bases not matched to a gene; V was cut back by 0 bases and J by 0 bases. CDR1 and CDR2 (germline): SGDLS, YYNGEE. CDR3 bases: TGTGCCAGCAGCGTAGGACAGGGGCGCTCCTATAATTCACCCCTCCACTTT. This translates into CASSVGQGRSYNSPLHF.

This clone was seen just once. V gene TRBV5-4 combines with J gene TRBJ2-3, with TRBD2 matching over 11 bases. Germline trimming cut 1 base from V and 6 bases from J; bases unmatched to any gene: 1. CDR1 is SGHNT, CDR2 YYREEE, per germline (reference sequence). This CDR3 contains 14 residues. The CDR3, as DNA: TGTGCCAGCAGCTTGAGGACTAGCGGGGATACGCAGTATTTT. It translates to CASSLRTSGDTQYF.

This rearrangement joins TRBV9 to TRBJ2-1; no firm D call. This CDR3 is 15 amino acids long. With 6 bases removed from V and 7 bases from J, the gap between germline ends came to 20 bases. Germline V CDR1 and CDR2: SGDLS, YYNGEE. CDR3 nucleotide sequence: TGTGCCAGCACCTCGACTGGTGGGTACACAAATGAGCAGTTCTTC. Translated: CASTSTGGYTNEQFF.

This chain joins TRBV5-1 and TRBJ1-1; maybe TRBD1 (6 bases). CDR3 length: 15 amino acids. Germline assignment: CDR1 SGHRS and CDR2 YFSETQ. Trimming left V 0 bases short and J 8 bases short, with 17 bases between. The CDR3 DNA reads TGCGCCAGCAGCTTGGGCCACAGGGATCTGGTCGAAGCTTTCTTT. It translates to CASSLGHRDLVEAFF. Full variable domain (rest looked up from reference TRBV5-1 and TRBJ1-1): KAGVTQTPRYLIKTRGQQVTLSCSPISGHRSVSWYQQTPGQGLQFLFEYFSETQRNKGNFPGRFSGRQFSNSRSEMNVSTLELGDSALYLCASSLGHRDLVEAFFGQGTRLTVV.

V gene TRBV7-2 combines with J gene TRBJ2-3; D is perhaps TRBD2 (6 bases). The CDR3 loop spans 15 amino acids. V was trimmed by 2 bases and J by 7 bases, leaving 16 bases between them. Germline assignment: CDR1 SGHTA and CDR2 FQGNSA. CDR3 bases: TGTGCCAGCAGCTTATGGGCGGGGACCGGAAATACGCAGTATTTT. It encodes CASSLWAGTGNTQYF. The full variable domain, in which reference TRBV7-2 and TRBJ2-3 provide the parts outside the CDR3, is GAGVSQSPSNKVTEKGKDVELRCDPISGHTALYWYRQSLGQGLEFLIYFQGNSAPDKSGLPSDRFSAERTGGSVSTLTIQRTQQEDSAVYLCASSLWAGTGNTQYFGPGTRLTVL.

The chain couples TRBV2 to TRBJ1-2; the D gene is possibly TRBD1 (5 bases). Germline loops: CDR1 SNHLY, CDR2 FYNNEI. V lost 2 bases to trimming and J lost 7 bases, with 14 bases between them. The CDR3 consists of 14 residues. CDR3 sequence: CASSESGGVRGYTF. CDR3 coding DNA: TGTGCCAGCAGTGAAAGCGGAGGGGTCCGTGGCTACACCTTC.

The genes are TRBV18 and TRBJ1-1; 7 bases fit TRBD1. The CDR3 has 16 amino acids. Germline CDR1 and CDR2: KGHSH and LQKENI. Trimming took 3 bases from V and 3 from J; bases not matched to a gene: 10. DNA for the CDR3: TGTGCCAGCTCACCCGAGTCGACAGGGACCTACACTGAAGCTTTCTTT. Translation: CASSPESTGTYTEAFF.

The chain carries TRBV7-9 and TRBJ2-1, with D possibly TRBD1 on 5 matching bases. The V gene's germline CDR1 is SEHNR and CDR2 FQNEAQ (reference sequence). This CDR3 contains 15 residues. The V end was cut by 4 bases, the J end by 0 bases, with 10 bases between. CDR3 protein: CASSYPDSSYNEQFF. CDR3 bases: TGTGCCAGCAGCTACCCTGACAGCTCCTACAATGAGCAGTTCTTC.

This clone appeared once. The chain uses TRBV11-2 and TRBJ1-3; D unclear. Trimming left V 3 bases short and J 0 bases short, with 12 bases between. CDR3 length: 16 residues. Germline V gene data show CDR1 as SGHAT and CDR2 as FQNNGV. The CDR3 protein is CASSFPQAISGNTIYF. In DNA, the CDR3 is TGTGCCAGCAGCTTCCCCCAGGCGATCTCTGGAAACACCATATATTTT. The variable domain in full, completed from reference TRBV11-2 and TRBJ1-3, reads EAGVAQSPRYKIIEKRQSVAFWCNPISGHATLYWYQQILGQGPKLLIQFQNNGVVDDSQLPKDRFSAERLKGVDSTLKIQPAKLEDSAVYLCASSFPQAISGNTIYFGEGSWLTVV.

Worth noting for this clone: The same CDR3 arises from other DNA sequences in this sample as well. The rearrangement joins TRBV5-4 to TRBJ1-2; TRBD1 is a possible D gene (5 bases). V was trimmed by 2 bases and J by 0 bases, leaving 11 bases between them. The length of the CDR3 is 15 residues. The germline V gene has CDR1 SGHNT and CDR2 YYREEE (reference sequence). The CDR3 loop reads CASSLGGTANYGYTF. CDR3 nucleotides: TGTGCCAGCAGCTTAGGAGGGACGGCTAACTATGGCTACACCTTC.

V usage is TRBV2 and J usage is TRBJ2-7; possibly TRBD2 for D (5 bases). Germline assignment: CDR1 SNHLY and CDR2 FYNNEI. This CDR3 region has 11 residues. Trimming removed 6 bases at V and 10 bases at J, with 13 bases between. Written as DNA, the CDR3 is TGTGCCAGCAGGAGGGAATTTGATCAGTACGTC. Amino acid sequence: CASRREFDQYV.

The CDR3 is CARAEGSYGYTF. CDR3 bases: TGTGCCAGGGCGGAGGGGAGCTATGGCTACACCTTC. The chain has TRBV6-5 and TRBJ1-2, with D perhaps TRBD1 (5 bases). The CDR3 loop spans 12 amino acids. The germline V gene has CDR1 MNHEY and CDR2 SVGAGI. The V gene lost 9 bases and the J gene lost 4 bases, with 12 bases spanning the gap.

The chain joins TRBV2 to TRBJ1-1; 7 bases are a match to TRBD1. CDR3 length equals 11 residues. Unmatched junction bases numbered 6, after V lost 6 bases and J lost 11 bases. Germline values: CDR1 SNHLY, CDR2 FYNNEI. The CDR3 coding sequence is TGTGCCAGCAGCGGCAGGGGGACGGCTTTCTTT. It specifies CASSGRGTAFF.